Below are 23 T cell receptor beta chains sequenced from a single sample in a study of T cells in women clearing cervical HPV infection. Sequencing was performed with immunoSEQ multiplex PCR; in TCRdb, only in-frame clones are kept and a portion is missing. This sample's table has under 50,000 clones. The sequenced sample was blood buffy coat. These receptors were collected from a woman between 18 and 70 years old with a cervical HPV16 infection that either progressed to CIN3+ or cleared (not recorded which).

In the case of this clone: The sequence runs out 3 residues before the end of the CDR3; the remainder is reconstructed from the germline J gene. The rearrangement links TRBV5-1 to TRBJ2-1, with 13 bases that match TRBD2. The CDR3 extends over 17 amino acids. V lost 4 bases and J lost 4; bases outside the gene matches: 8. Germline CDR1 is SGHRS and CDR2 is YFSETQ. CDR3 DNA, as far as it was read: TGCGCCAGCAGCGCCACTGGACTAGCGGGGGTGTACAATGAG. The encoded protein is CASSATGLAGVYNE. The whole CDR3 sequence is CASSATGLAGVYNEQFF.

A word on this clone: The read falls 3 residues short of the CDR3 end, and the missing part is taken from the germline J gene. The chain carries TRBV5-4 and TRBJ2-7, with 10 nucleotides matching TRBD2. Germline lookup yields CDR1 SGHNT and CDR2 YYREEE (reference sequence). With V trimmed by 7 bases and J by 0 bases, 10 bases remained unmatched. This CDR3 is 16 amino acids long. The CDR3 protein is CASSSGGALNSYEQYF. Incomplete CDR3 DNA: TGTGCCAGCTCGAGCGGGGGGGCACTAAACTCCTACGAG.

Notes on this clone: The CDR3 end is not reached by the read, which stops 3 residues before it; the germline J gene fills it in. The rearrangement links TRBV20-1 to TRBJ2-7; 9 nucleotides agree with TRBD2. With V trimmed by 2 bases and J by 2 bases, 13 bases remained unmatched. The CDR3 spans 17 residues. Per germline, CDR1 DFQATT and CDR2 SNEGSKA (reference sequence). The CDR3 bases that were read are TGCAGTGCTAGAACGAGACGAGCGGGGGGCTCAACCTACGAG. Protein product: CSARTRRAGGSTYE. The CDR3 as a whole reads CSARTRRAGGSTYEQYF.

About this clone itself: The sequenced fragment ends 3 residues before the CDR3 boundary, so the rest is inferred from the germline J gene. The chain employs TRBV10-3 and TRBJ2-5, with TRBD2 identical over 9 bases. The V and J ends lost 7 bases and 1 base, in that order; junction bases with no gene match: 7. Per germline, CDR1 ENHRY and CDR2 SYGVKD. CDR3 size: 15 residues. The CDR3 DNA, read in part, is TGTGCCATCAAAGGGGCTAGCGGGGTCCAAGAGACC. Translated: CAIKGASGVQET. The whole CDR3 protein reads CAIKGASGVQETQYF.

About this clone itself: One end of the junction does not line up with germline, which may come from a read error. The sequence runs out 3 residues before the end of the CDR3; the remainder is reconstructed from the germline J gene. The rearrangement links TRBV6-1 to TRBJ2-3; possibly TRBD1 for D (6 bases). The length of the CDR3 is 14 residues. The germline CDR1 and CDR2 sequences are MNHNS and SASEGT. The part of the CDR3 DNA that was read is TGTGCCAGCAATGAACAGGGTATCACAGATACG. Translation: CASNEQGITDT. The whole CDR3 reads CASNEQGITDTQYF.

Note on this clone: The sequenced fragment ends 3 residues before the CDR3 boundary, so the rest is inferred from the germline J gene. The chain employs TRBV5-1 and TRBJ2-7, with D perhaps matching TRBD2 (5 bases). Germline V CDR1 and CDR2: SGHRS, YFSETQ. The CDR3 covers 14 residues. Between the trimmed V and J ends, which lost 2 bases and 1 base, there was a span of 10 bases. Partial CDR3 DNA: TGCGCCAGCAGCTTTCGGGGTCTGTCCTACGAG. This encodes CASSFRGLSYE. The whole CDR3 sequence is CASSFRGLSYEQYF.

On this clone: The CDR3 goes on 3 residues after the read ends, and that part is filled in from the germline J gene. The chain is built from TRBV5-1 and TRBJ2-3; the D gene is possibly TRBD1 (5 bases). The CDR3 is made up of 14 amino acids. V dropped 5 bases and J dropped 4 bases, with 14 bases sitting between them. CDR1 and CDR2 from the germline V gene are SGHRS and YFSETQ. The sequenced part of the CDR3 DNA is TGCGCCAGCAGGACGAGCGAGACAGCAGATACG. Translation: CASRTSETADT. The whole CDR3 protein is CASRTSETADTQYF.

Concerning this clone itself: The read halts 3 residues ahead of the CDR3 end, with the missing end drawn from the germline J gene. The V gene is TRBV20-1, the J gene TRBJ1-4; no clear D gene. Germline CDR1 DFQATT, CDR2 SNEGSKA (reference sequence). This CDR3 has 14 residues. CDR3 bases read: TGCAGTGCTAGGGAGTCAGGCCCTAATTCACCA. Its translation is CSARESGPNSP. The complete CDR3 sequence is CSARESGPNSPLFF.

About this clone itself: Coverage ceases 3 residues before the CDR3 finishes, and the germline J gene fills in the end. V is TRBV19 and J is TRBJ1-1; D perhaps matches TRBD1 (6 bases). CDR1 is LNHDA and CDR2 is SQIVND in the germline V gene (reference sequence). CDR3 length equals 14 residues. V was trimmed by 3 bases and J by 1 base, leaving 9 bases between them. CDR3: CASSMSRGNTEAFF. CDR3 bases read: TGTGCCAGTAGTATGTCCAGGGGGAACACTGAA. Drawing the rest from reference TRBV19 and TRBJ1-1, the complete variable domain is DGGITQSPKYLFRKEGQNVTLSCEQNLNHDAMYWYRQDPGQGLRLIYYSQIVNDFQKGDIAEGYSVSREKKESFPLTVTSAQKNPTAFYLCASSMSRGNTEAFFGQGTRLTVV.

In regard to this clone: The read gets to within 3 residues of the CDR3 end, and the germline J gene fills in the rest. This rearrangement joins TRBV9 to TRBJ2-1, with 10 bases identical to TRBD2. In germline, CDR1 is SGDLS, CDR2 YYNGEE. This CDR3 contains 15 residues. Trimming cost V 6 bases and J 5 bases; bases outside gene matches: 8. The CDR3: CASNPSGGANNEQFF. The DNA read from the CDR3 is TGTGCCAGCAACCCCAGCGGGGGGGCCAACAATGAG.

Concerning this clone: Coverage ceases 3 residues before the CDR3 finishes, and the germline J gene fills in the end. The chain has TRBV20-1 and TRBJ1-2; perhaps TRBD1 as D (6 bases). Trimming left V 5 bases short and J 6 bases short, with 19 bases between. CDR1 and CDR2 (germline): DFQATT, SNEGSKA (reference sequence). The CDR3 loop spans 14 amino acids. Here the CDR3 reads CSALRQERRDGYTF. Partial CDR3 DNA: TGCAGTGCTCTCAGACAGGAACGTAGGGATGGC.

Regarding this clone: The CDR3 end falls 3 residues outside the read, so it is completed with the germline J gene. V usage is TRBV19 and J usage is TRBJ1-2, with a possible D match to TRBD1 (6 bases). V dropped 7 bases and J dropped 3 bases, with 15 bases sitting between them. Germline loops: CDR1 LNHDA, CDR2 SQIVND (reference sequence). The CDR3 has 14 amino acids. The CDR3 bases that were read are TGTGCCAGTACCGTACAGGGTTCAGACTATGGC. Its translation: CASTVQGSDYG. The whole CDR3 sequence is CASTVQGSDYGYTF.

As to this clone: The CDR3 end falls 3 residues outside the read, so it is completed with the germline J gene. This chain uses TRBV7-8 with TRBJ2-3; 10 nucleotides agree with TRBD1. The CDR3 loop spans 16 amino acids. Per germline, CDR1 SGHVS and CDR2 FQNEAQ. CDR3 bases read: TGTGCCAGCAGCCTCCGACAGGGGGCATCAGGTCAGCCG. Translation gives CASSLRQGASGQP. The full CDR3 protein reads CASSLRQGASGQPQYF.

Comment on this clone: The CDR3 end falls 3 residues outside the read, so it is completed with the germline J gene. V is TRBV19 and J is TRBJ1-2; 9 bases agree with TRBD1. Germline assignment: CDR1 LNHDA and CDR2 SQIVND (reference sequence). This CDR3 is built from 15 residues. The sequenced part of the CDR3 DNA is TGTGCCAGTAGCCACAGGGACAGGGCCTCCTACGAC. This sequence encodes CASSHRDRASYD. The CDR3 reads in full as CASSHRDRASYDYTF.

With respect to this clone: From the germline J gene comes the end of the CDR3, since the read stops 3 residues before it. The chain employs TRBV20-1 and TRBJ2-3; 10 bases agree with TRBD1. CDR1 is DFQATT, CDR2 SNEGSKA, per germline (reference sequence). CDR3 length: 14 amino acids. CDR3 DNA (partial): TGCAGTGCTAGGCCGGGACAGGGGCAGGAGACG. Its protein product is CSARPGQGQET. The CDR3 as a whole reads CSARPGQGQETQYF.

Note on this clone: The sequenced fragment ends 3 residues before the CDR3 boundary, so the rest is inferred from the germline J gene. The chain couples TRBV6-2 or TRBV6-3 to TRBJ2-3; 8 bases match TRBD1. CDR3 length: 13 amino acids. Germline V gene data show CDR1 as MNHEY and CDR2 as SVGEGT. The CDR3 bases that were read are TGTGCCAGCAGCGACAGGGGTTGGCAGACG. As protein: CASSDRGWQT. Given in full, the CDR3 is CASSDRGWQTQYF.

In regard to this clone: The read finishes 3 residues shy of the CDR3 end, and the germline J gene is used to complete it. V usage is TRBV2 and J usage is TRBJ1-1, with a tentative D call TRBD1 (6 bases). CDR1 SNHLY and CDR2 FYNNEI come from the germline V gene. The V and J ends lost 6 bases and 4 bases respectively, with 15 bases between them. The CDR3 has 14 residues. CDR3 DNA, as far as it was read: TGTGCCAGCAGCTTAAACAGGGTCGGCACTGAA. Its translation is CASSLNRVGTE. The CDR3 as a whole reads CASSLNRVGTEAFF.

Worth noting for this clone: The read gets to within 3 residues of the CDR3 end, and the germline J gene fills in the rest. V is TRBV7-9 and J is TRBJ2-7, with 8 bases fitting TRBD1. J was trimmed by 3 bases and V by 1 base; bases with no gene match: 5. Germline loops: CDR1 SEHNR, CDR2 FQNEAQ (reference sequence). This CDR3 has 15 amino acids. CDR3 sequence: CASSLGQGAGYEQYF. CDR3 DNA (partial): TGTGCCAGCAGCTTAGGGCAGGGGGCAGGCTACGAG.

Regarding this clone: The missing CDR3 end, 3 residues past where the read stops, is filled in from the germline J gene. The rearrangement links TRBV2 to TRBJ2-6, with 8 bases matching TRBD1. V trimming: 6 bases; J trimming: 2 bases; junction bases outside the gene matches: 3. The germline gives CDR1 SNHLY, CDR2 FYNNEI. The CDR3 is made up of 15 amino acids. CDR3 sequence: CASRTGGTGANVLTF. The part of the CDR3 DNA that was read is TGTGCCAGCAGAACAGGGGGTACTGGGGCCAACGTC.

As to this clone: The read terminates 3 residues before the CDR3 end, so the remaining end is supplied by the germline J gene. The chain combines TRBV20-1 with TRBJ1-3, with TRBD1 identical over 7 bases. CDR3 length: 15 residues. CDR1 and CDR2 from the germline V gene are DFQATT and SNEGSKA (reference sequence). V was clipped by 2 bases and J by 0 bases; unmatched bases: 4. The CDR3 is CSARSGTVSGNTIYF. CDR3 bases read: TGCAGTGCTAGATCCGGGACAGTCTCTGGAAACACC.

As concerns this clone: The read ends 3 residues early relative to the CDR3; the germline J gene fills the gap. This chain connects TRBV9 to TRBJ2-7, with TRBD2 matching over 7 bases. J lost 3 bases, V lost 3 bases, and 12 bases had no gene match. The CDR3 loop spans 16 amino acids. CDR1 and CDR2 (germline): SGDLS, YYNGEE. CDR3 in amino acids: CASSETPDGGVYEQYF. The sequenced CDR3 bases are TGTGCCAGCAGCGAGACCCCTGATGGGGGGGTCTACGAG.

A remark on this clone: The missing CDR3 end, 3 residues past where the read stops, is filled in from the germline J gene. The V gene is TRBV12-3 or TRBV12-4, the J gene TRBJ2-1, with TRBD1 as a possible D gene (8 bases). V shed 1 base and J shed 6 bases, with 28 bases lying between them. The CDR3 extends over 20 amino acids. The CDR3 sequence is CASSLGPPMGRDRRANEQFF. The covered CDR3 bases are TGTGCCAGCAGTTTAGGACCACCGATGGGGAGGGACAGGCGGGCCAATGAG.

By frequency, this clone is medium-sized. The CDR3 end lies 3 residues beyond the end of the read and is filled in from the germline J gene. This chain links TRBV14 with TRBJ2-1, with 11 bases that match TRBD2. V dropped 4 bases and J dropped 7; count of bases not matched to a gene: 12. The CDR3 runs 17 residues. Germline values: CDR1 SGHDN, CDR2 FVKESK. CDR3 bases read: TGTGCCAGCAGCCTGCGGGGTGGACTAGCGGGTAGGAATGAG. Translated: CASSLRGGLAGRNE. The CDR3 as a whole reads CASSLRGGLAGRNEQFF.